These 11 T cell receptor beta chains were sequenced from one sample in a study of human T cells and chemical hapten exposure. From the RACE reads, TCRdb called clonotypes with MiXCR, one entry per CDR3 protein. The data show around 69,000 distinct CDR3 sequences, roughly 9.2% seen once. Time point in this sample: patch test 1, 2 weeks after DPC sensitization. Treatment meaning: therapeutic diphenylcyclopropenone sensitization with weekly scalp DPC. The sample in question was whole blood, obtained in connection with sensitization to the hapten diphenylcyclopropenone (DPC). The receptors were gathered from a woman in her thirties or forties with alopecia areata. Some clones in this sample may be carry-over from other donors' samples.

Ten or more counts support this clonotype. This chain links TRBV6-1 with TRBJ2-1; tentatively, D is TRBD2 (7 bases). Trimming removed 2 bases from V and 15 bases from J, with 20 bases in between. This CDR3 region has 14 residues. The germline V gene has CDR1 MNHNS and CDR2 SASEGT. CDR3 nucleotides: TGTGCCAGCAGTGAATGGCGGGGGCCCCCTAGCACGTTCTTC. This encodes CASSEWRGPPSTFF.

In its sample, this clonotype was seen a few times. The V gene is TRBV7-8, the J gene TRBJ2-6, with TRBD1 matching over 12 bases. The CDR3 has 20 amino acids. Germline V gene sequence: CDR1 SGHVS, CDR2 FQNEAQ. The junction had 13 bases not matched to a gene; V was cut back by 5 bases and J by 2 bases. In nucleotides, the CDR3 is TGTGCCAGCAGCCCGACCCCGGCGGGGACAGGGGGCGCTGGGGCCAACGTCCTGACTTTC. This gives the protein CASSPTPAGTGGAGANVLTF.

Comments on this clonotype: A much more abundant neighbour one base away suggests this may be a read error. This CDR3 fails to terminate in the conserved phenylalanine or tryptophan, so it likely reflects a read error. This chain joins TRBV11-2 and TRBJ2-1; D is unclear. The CDR3 is 16 residues long. Germline loops: CDR1 SGHAT, CDR2 FQNNGV. V gave up 0 bases and J gave up 4 bases, with 13 bases separating them. CDR3 in amino acids: CASSLDSVGPYNEQFS. The CDR3 DNA reads TGTGCCAGCAGCTTAGATTCGGTCGGGCCTTACAATGAGCAGTTCTCC.

This clonotype was counted at least ten times. This chain joins TRBV23-1 and TRBJ2-1, with D uncertain. TRBV23-1 is marked as an open reading frame, function uncertain. This CDR3 is 14 amino acids long. The V and J ends lost 0 bases and 4 bases respectively, with 7 bases between them. The CDR3 DNA is TGCGCCAGCAGTCAATCTGTCCGGTACAATGAGCAGTTCTTC. Its translation is CASSQSVRYNEQFF.

This clonotype was counted many times. The chain links TRBV6-6 to TRBJ2-2; 10 nucleotides align to TRBD2. The germline gives CDR1 MNHNY, CDR2 SVGAGI (reference sequence). V shed 3 bases, J shed 2 bases, and the junction held 3 bases outside the gene matches. The CDR3 extends over 16 amino acids. Written as DNA, the CDR3 is TGTGCCAGCAGTTATATACTAGCGGGAAACACCGGGGAGCTGTTTTTT. It encodes CASSYILAGNTGELFF.

This clonotype was counted only a few times. The chain joins TRBV7-9 to TRBJ1-1; no clear D gene. The CDR3 extends over 15 amino acids. In germline, CDR1 is SEHNR, CDR2 FQNEAQ (reference sequence). Trimming took 5 bases from V and 4 from J, leaving 17 bases between them. The CDR3 sequence: CASSPQLWGGTEAFF. The DNA of the CDR3 is TGTGCCAGCAGCCCACAGTTATGGGGAGGCACTGAAGCTTTCTTT.

This clonotype was recorded at least ten times. The J gene is TRBJ1-2, the V gene TRBV30; D is ambiguous. Germline assignment: CDR1 GTSNPN and CDR2 SVGIG (reference sequence). This CDR3 is 11 amino acids long. V was trimmed by 1 base and J by 4 bases, leaving 4 bases between them. The CDR3 nucleotides read TGTGCCTGGAGTGACATCTATGGCTACACCTTC. Amino acids: CAWSDIYGYTF.

This clonotype was observed at least ten times. The gene calls are TRBV7-9 and TRBJ1-2, with 9 bases fitting TRBD1. Germline CDR1 and CDR2: SEHNR and FQNEAQ (reference sequence). There are 15 residues in the CDR3. The V gene end was trimmed by 3 bases and the J gene end by 4 bases; junction bases not matched to a gene: 6. CDR3 amino acids: CASSFPGQGIYGYTF. Here the CDR3 DNA reads TGTGCCAGCAGCTTTCCGGGACAGGGCATCTATGGCTACACCTTC.

This clonotype has a handful of counts. The chain carries TRBV7-2 and TRBJ1-5, with D perhaps matching TRBD1 (5 bases). The CDR3 has 13 residues. Looked up from germline, CDR1 is SGHTA and CDR2 is FQGNSA. Trimming took 3 bases from V and 5 from J, leaving 8 bases between them. The CDR3 nucleotides are TGTGCCAGCAGCTTCTCCAGGGATCAGCCCCAGCATTTT. Its protein product is CASSFSRDQPQHF.

This clonotype appeared many times. The chain couples TRBV12-3 or TRBV12-4 to TRBJ2-5; unclear D gene. V shed 8 bases and J shed 5 bases, with 6 bases lying between them. This CDR3 is 10 amino acids long. The CDR3 protein is CASALETQYF. The CDR3, as DNA: TGTGCCAGCGCGTTGGAGACCCAGTACTTC.

This clonotype was recorded many times. The chain links TRBV20-1 to TRBJ2-1; D might be TRBD2 (6 bases). Trimming shortened V by 2 bases and J by 9 bases, and 8 bases separated the two germline ends. The length of the CDR3 is 11 residues. Per the germline V gene, CDR1 is DFQATT and CDR2 is SNEGSKA (reference sequence). The CDR3 sequence: CSARWGVEQFF. CDR3 nucleotides: TGCAGTGCTAGATGGGGGGTTGAGCAGTTCTTC.